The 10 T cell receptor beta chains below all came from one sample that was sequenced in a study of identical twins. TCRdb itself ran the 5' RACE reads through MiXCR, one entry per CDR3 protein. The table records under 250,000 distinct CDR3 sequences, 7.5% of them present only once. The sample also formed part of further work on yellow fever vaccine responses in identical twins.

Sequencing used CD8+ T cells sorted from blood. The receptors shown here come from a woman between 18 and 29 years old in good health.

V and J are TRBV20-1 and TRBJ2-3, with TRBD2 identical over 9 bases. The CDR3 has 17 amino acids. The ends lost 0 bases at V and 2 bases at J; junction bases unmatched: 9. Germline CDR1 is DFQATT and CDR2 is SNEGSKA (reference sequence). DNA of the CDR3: TGCAGTGCTAGAGACCCTGGGCTAGCGGGGCACACAGATACGCAGTATTTT. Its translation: CSARDPGLAGHTDTQYF.

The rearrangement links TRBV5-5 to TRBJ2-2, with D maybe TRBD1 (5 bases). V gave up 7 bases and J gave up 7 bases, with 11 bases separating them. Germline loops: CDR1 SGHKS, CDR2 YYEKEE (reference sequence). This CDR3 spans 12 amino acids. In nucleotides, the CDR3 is TGTGCCAGCGGGGTCGACAGCGGGGAGCTGTTTTTT. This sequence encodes CASGVDSGELFF.

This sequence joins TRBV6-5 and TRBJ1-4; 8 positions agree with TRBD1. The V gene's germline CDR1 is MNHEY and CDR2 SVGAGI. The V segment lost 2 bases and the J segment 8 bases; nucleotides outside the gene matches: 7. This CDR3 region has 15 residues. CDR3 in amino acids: CASSYADREGEKLFF. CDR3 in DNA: TGTGCCAGCAGTTACGCGGACAGGGAAGGAGAAAAACTGTTTTTT.

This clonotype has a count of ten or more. The CDR3 spells CASSSGGQSYEQYF. The CDR3, as DNA: TGTGCCAGCAGCTCCGGAGGGCAGTCCTACGAGCAGTACTTC. The V call is TRBV25-1, the J call TRBJ2-7, with TRBD2 as a possible D gene (6 bases). The CDR3 sequence is 14 residues long. The V and J ends lost 6 bases and 1 base respectively, with 13 bases between them. The germline V gene has CDR1 MGHDK and CDR2 SYGVNS.

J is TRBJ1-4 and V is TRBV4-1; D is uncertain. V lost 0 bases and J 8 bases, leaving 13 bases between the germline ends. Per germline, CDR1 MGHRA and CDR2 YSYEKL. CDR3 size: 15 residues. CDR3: CASSQDSLASEKLFF. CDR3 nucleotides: TGCGCCAGCAGCCAAGATTCGTTGGCGAGCGAAAAACTGTTTTTT.

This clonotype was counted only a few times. Here the CDR3 reads CASSSPNQGSLTTEAFF. In DNA, the CDR3 is TGTGCCAGCAGCTCCCCAAACCAGGGATCATTGACCACTGAAGCTTTCTTT. The chain has TRBV7-9 and TRBJ1-1, with D tentatively TRBD1 (5 bases). V lost 4 bases to trimming and J lost 4 bases, with 22 bases between them. The germline V gene has CDR1 SEHNR and CDR2 FQNEAQ (reference sequence). CDR3 length: 17 amino acids. Using reference TRBV7-9 and TRBJ1-1 for the parts outside the CDR3, the full variable domain is DTGVSQNPRHKITKRGQNVTFRCDPISEHNRLYWYRQTLGQGPEFLTYFQNEAQLEKSRLLSDRFSAERPKGSFSTLEIQRTEQGDSAMYLCASSSPNQGSLTTEAFFGQGTRLTVV.

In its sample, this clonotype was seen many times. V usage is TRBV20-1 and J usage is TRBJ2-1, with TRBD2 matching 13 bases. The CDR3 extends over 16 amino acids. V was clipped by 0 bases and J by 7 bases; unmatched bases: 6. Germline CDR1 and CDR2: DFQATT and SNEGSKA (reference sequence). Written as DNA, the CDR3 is TGCAGTGCTAGAGATAATGGGACTAGCGGGAAAAATGAGCAGTTCTTC. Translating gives CSARDNGTSGKNEQFF.

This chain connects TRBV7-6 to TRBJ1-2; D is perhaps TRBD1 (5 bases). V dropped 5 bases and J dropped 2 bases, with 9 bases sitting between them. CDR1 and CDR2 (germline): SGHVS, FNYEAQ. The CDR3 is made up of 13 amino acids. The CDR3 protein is CASSQQENYGYTF. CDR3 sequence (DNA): TGTGCCAGCAGCCAACAGGAAAACTATGGCTACACCTTC. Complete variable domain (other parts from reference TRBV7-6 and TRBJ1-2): GAGVSQSPRYKVTKRGQDVALRCDPISGHVSLYWYRQALGQGPEFLTYFNYEAQQDKSGLPNDRFSAERPEGSISTLTIQRTEQRDSAMYRCASSQQENYGYTFGSGTRLTVV.

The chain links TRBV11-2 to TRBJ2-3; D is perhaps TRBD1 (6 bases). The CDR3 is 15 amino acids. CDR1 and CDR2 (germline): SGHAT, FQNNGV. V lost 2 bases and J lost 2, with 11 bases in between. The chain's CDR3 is CASSLRYRDTDTQYF. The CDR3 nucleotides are TGTGCCAGCAGCTTAAGGTACAGGGACACAGATACGCAGTATTTT.

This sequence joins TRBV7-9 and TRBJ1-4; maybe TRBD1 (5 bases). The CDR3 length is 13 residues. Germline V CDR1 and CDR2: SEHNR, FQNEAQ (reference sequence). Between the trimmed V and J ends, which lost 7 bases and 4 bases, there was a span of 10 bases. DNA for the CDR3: TGTGCCAGCACCGCGGGGGGTAATGAAAAACTGTTTTTT. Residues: CASTAGGNEKLFF.